The source of this TCR beta chain is a study of OX40 agonist ivuxolimab in advanced cancers. TCRdb's copy holds only in-frame clones and misses some; the assay was immunoSEQ multiplex PCR. Of about 48,000 clones in the sample, about 87% were seen once. Germline V lookup: CDR1 SGDLS, CDR2 YYNGEE. Trimming took 3 bases from V and 1 from J, leaving 13 bases between them. This CDR3 spans 15 amino acids. The chain has TRBV9 and TRBJ1-2, with TRBD1 as a possible D gene (6 bases). The material was CD4+ or CD8+ T cells sorted from blood, obtained in a trial of the OX40 agonist ivuxolimab. The TCR sequence derives from an adult with an advanced solid tumor such as melanoma, head and neck, liver or kidney cancer. CDR3 amino acids: CASSGEDRLNYGYTF. The CDR3 nucleotides are TGTGCCAGCAGCGGGGAAGACAGGCTTAACTATGGCTACACCTTC.